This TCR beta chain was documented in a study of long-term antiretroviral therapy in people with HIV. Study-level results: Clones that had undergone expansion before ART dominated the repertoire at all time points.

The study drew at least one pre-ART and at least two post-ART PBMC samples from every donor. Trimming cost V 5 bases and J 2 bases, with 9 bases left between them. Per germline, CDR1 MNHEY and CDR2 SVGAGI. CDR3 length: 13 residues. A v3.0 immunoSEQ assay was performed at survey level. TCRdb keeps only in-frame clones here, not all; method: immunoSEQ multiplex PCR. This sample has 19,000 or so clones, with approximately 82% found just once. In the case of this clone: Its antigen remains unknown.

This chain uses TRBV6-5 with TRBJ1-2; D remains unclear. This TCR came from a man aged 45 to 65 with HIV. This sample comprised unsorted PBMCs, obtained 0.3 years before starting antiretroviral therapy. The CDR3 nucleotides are TGTGCCAGCAGTACCGGGCCCAACTATGGCTACACCTTC. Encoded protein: CASSTGPNYGYTF.